The 17 T cell receptor beta chains listed next were all sequenced from one sample in a study of regulatory T cells in long-lasting Graves disease (dated by TCRdb to the early 2020s). Library preparation employed multiplex PCR. Sequencing used an Illumina HiSeq 4000. To build TCR beta libraries, CDR3 regions were amplified by Arm-PCR using iRepertoire HTBI primers. TCRdb ran its own pipeline on the public reads, namely fastp trimming at Q25 and MiXCR clone calling, and kept in-frame beta chains. Entries are consolidated by CDR3 protein sequence, retaining the most common genes and DNA. In all, the sample holds roughly 380,000 distinct CDR3 sequences, and 16% of those were seen once. The leading ten clones occupy approximately 30% of the sample. The sample's time point label is to be understood as: newly diagnosed GD, antithyroid drugs for less than 3 months. RNA was extracted from PBMCs in TRIzol for both TCR sequencing and RNA sequencing.

The same data also went into a second study, on T cells in Graves' hyperthyroidism and ophthalmopathy.

The specimen comprised peripheral blood mononuclear cells (PBMCs), sampled at new diagnosis, from a patient treated with antithyroid drugs. The source is a middle-aged man with Graves disease. Donor details come from another sample of the same person, matched by shared clones.

This clonotype was counted many times. V is TRBV9 and J is TRBJ2-5; the match to TRBD1 covers 10 bases. V was clipped by 4 bases and J by 1 base; unmatched bases: 4. The CDR3 covers 15 residues. Germline V gives CDR1 SGDLS, CDR2 YYNGEE. The CDR3 region is CASSPGQGIQETQYF. The CDR3 DNA reads as TGTGCCAGCAGCCCGGGACAGGGGATCCAAGAGACCCAGTACTTC.

A note on this clonotype: At one end the junction does not follow the germline gene, possibly because of a read error. V usage is TRBV11-1 and J usage is TRBJ2-1, with TRBD1 identical over 9 bases. This CDR3 region has 15 residues. Germline loops: CDR1 SGHAT, CDR2 FQDESV (reference sequence). CDR3 sequence reads: CASSLLLGQGSEQFF. The CDR3 nucleotides are TGCGCCAGCAGCCTCCTTCTGGGACAGGGAAGTGAGCAGTTCTTC.

Ten or more counts support this clonotype. This chain joins TRBV5-1 and TRBJ1-2, with 7 bases fitting TRBD1. This CDR3 comprises 14 residues. Germline trimming cut 8 bases from V and 6 bases from J; bases unmatched to any gene: 13. Looked up from germline, CDR1 is SGHRS and CDR2 is YFSETQ. The CDR3 loop reads CASRLGGTEDGYTF. The CDR3, as DNA: TGCGCCAGTAGATTGGGGGGGACAGAGGATGGCTACACCTTC.

This clonotype was counted only a few times. The chain recombines TRBV7-3 with TRBJ2-1, with 9 bases matching TRBD1. Germline V gives CDR1 SGHTA, CDR2 FQGTGA. The CDR3 contains 14 residues. The trim removed 5 bases at V and 8 bases at J, leaving 7 bases unmatched. The CDR3 DNA sequence: TGTGCCAGCAGCCCAGGACAGGGGAGGGATGAGCAGTTCTTC. It translates to CASSPGQGRDEQFF.

V usage is TRBV20-1 and J usage is TRBJ2-2; 10 nucleotides line up with TRBD1. Germline CDR1 and CDR2: DFQATT and SNEGSKA (reference sequence). CDR3 length: 13 amino acids. After removal of 5 bases from V and 6 bases from J, the junction contained 3 bases not matched to a gene. This CDR3 is CSADRGPAGELFF. The CDR3 DNA is TGCAGTGCTGACAGGGGGCCGGCCGGGGAGCTGTTTTTT.

As regards this clonotype: The junction departs from germline at one end; a sequencing error may be responsible. This chain connects TRBV29-1 to TRBJ1-5; TRBD1 matches 9 bases. This CDR3 region has 13 residues. Germline V lookup: CDR1 SQVTM, CDR2 ANQGSEA. The CDR3 coding sequence is TGCAGCGTTGGGACAGGGGACAATCAGCCCCCGCATTTT. As protein: CSVGTGDNQPPHF.

This clonotype was observed at least ten times. This rearrangement joins TRBV20-1 to TRBJ1-5; no clear D. From germline, CDR1 is DFQATT and CDR2 SNEGSKA (reference sequence). The length of the CDR3 is 15 residues. V gave up 5 bases and J gave up 2 bases, with 16 bases separating them. CDR3 region: CSAGFTGVRNQPQHF. The DNA for the CDR3 is TGCAGTGCTGGTTTTACTGGGGTTCGCAATCAGCCCCAGCATTTT.

This clonotype occurred a few times. The V gene is TRBV11-2, the J gene TRBJ2-1; 12 nucleotides line up with TRBD2. V lost 5 bases to trimming and J lost 7 bases; unmatched junction nucleotides: 9. CDR3 length: 16 residues. Per the germline V gene, CDR1 is SGHAT and CDR2 is FQNNGV. The CDR3 region has the DNA TGTGCCAGCAGCCCATCACTAGCGGGGGGAGGAAATGAGCAGTTCTTC. Translation: CASSPSLAGGGNEQFF.

This clonotype was detected ten times or more. The chain employs TRBV4-1 and TRBJ2-3, with TRBD2 matching over 9 bases. The V segment lost 4 bases and the J segment 2 bases; nucleotides outside the gene matches: 16. This CDR3 has 19 amino acids. CDR1 is MGHRA and CDR2 is YSYEKL in the germline V gene. The CDR3: CASSPLGLLAGGFTDTQYF. CDR3 nucleotides: TGCGCCAGCAGCCCGCTTGGTCTCCTTGCGGGGGGGTTCACAGATACGCAGTATTTT.

J is TRBJ2-2 and V is TRBV5-1, with D hard to call. Trimming left V 2 bases short and J 4 bases short, with 9 bases between. Germline values: CDR1 SGHRS, CDR2 YFSETQ. The length of the CDR3 is 14 residues. CDR3 nucleotides: TGCGCCAGCAGCTTCGACTCAGGCACCGGGGAGCTGTTTTTT. This translates into CASSFDSGTGELFF.

This clonotype came up a few times. Being one base from a much bigger clone, this may be a read error. The rearrangement links TRBV7-9 to TRBJ2-3; maybe TRBD2 (5 bases). The CDR3 covers 13 residues. Germline CDR1 is SEHNR and CDR2 is FQNEAQ (reference sequence). V was cut by 5 bases and J by 2 bases, with 8 bases left in between. DNA of the CDR3: TGTGCCAGCAGCCAAGACTACACAGATACGCAGTATTTT. Protein sequence: CASSQDYTDTQYF.

This clonotype was counted ten times or more. This chain connects TRBV20-1 to TRBJ2-5, with 7 bases matching TRBD2. This CDR3 contains 13 residues. Germline CDR1 DFQATT, CDR2 SNEGSKA (reference sequence). This chain's CDR3 is CSRLSGDQETQYF. The CDR3 DNA reads as TGCAGCCGACTGAGCGGGGACCAAGAGACCCAGTACTTC.

This clonotype was detected many times. The rearrangement links TRBV28 to TRBJ2-5; D uncertain. The germline CDR1 and CDR2 sequences are MDHEN and SYDVKM. The CDR3 has 13 residues. V gave up 5 bases and J gave up 1 base, with 8 bases separating them. The CDR3 reads CASSRTLQETQYF. DNA for the CDR3: TGTGCCAGCAGTCGAACACTCCAAGAGACCCAGTACTTC.

The gene calls are TRBV29-1 and TRBJ2-5; TRBD2 agrees at 14 bases. Trimming at V came to 3 bases and at J to 5 bases, leaving 2 bases not matched to a gene. Germline CDR1 is SQVTM and CDR2 is ANQGSEA. The CDR3 totals 14 residues. The CDR3 DNA follows: TGCAGCGTTGAGAGGACTAGCGGGGGGGAGACCCAGTACTTC. This translates into CSVERTSGGETQYF.

This clonotype was observed at least ten times. The rearrangement uses TRBV6-2 or TRBV6-3 and TRBJ1-5, with TRBD1 matching 7 bases. This CDR3 has 14 residues. In germline, CDR1 is MNHEY, CDR2 SVGEGT. V was pared by 2 bases and J by 3 bases, with 1 base of the junction left unmatched. The CDR3 DNA reads TGTGCCAGCAGTTACAGGGGGCTCAATCAGCCCCAGCATTTT. Protein sequence: CASSYRGLNQPQHF.

This chain uses TRBV24-1 with TRBJ2-5, with 8 bases aligning to TRBD2. This CDR3 is 16 amino acids long. Germline loops: CDR1 KGHDR, CDR2 SFDVKD. J lost 5 bases, V lost 0 bases, and 7 bases had no gene match. CDR3 protein: CATSDLREGDGETQYF. The CDR3 nucleotides are TGTGCCACCAGTGATTTGCGGGAGGGGGATGGGGAGACCCAGTACTTC.

This chain links TRBV3-1 with TRBJ2-1, with 7 positions matching TRBD1. The length of the CDR3 is 15 residues. V shed 2 bases, J shed 5 bases, and the junction held 6 bases outside the gene matches. CDR1 LGHDT and CDR2 YNNKEL come from the germline V gene (reference sequence). The CDR3 DNA reads as TGTGCCAGCAGCCAACCGCCCGACAGGGACAATGAGCAGTTCTTC. Encoded protein: CASSQPPDRDNEQFF.